This is a list of T cell receptor beta chains from one sample in a study of shared clonotypes between healthy human individuals. Some clones are missing from TCRdb's copy, which holds only in-frame ones; the method was immunoSEQ multiplex PCR. The table lists approximately 740,000 clones, less than 85% of them singletons. The sample taken for sequencing was memory CD4+ T cells sorted from blood. These receptors all stem from a woman in her twenties or thirties in good health. The CDR3 runs from the conserved cysteine through the conserved F or W.

V gene | CDR3 protein
TRBV2 | CASSSTGSGANVLTF
TRBV7-8 | CASSLSRATYEQYF
TRBV9 | CASSVAWSTEAFF
TRBV25-1 | CASGGPGTQYF
TRBV6-1 | CASGDRSNQPQHF
TRBV28 | CASSKAGGSYEQYF
TRBV30 | CAWGTGYYEQYF
TRBV19 | CASSPPTRNQPQHF
TRBV7-8 | CASSPEWVGDNTDTQYF
TRBV19 | CASIGMNTEAFF
TRBV6-1 | CASSEAGVSGNTIYF
TRBV28 | CASSLTGDQPQHF
TRBV6-1 | CASSEDFRQDVPEAFF
TRBV28 | CASSFPDRSYEQYF
TRBV19 | CASSVGHLNTEAFF
TRBV18 | CASSPAAYEQYF
TRBV4-2 | CASSQREDGYEQYF
TRBV2 | CASSAGQGGNTIYF
TRBV28 | CASSSSGTGDYGYTF
TRBV19 | CASRGGSAGQPQHF
TRBV5-1 | CASSLAVQANTGELFF
TRBV7-9 | CASSLGAVRTQYF
TRBV19 | CASSIAAGASYEQYF
TRBV7-8 | CASSHQGLAGLHEQFF
TRBV21-1 | CASSKACQPQHF
TRBV13 | CASSRRTGPGETQYF
TRBV5-5 | CASSLAGGNIEAFF
TRBV11-2 | CASSRVGPYSGDVEQYF
TRBV6-6 | CASSYGKSYGYTF
TRBV5-5 | CASSFPGARQNTEAFF
TRBV5-1 | CASSFESGNTIYF
TRBV28 | CASAGQVNTEAFF
TRBV5-8 | CASSSQFGGVQPQHF
TRBV28 | CASSFWDGVKETQYF
TRBV30 | CAWSVLRNTEAFF
TRBV11-3 | CASSRTSGAGELFF
TRBV5-1 | CASSLSTSGYNEQFF
TRBV28 | CASSPGTASGNTIYF
TRBV5-1 | CASSLGDTNNEQFF
TRBV28 | CASSPPGTGTYEQYF
TRBV29-1 | CSVTSGSLLDTQYF
TRBV19 | CASSIRELNTGELFF
TRBV25-1 | CASSEPSGDRSYEQYF
TRBV27 | CASRLGDSSNEQFF
TRBV6-1 | CASSPRAYWDTEAFF
TRBV5-1 | CASSLTGSFNTGELFF
TRBV29-1 | CSVSQGSGTEAFF
TRBV28 | CASSLIRRNGGAFF
TRBV4-2 | CASSQAFSGGSSYEQYF
TRBV18 | CASSPQDLPSYEQYF
TRBV28 | CASSLFSAGLNTEAFF
TRBV2 | CASSRDGFYGYTF
TRBV11-2 | CASSLLLTGVQETQYF
TRBV2 | CASSETPGNVPLRTEAFF
TRBV27 | CASSLAGAYNEQFF
TRBV27 | CASSAWKGGPNEKLFF
TRBV19 | CASSPRLAGGPQETQYF
TRBV28 | CASRGRPLENTEAFF
TRBV10-3 | CAITHTLLDGYTF
TRBV18 | CASSPIAPGELFF